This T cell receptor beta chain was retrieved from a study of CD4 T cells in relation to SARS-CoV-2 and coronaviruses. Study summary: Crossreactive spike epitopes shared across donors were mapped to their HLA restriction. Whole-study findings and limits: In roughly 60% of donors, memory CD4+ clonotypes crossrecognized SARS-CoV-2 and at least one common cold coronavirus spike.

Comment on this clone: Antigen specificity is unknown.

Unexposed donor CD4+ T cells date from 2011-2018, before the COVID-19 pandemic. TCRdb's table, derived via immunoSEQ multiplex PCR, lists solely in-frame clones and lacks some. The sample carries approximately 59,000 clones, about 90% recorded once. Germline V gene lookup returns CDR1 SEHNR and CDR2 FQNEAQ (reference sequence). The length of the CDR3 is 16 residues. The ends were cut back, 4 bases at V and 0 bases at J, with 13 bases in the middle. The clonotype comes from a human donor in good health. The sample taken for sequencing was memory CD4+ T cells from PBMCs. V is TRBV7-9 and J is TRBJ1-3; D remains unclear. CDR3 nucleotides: TGTGCCAGCAGCTCCCACCTTAGGAGCTCTGGAAACACCATATATTTT. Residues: CASSSHLRSSGNTIYF.